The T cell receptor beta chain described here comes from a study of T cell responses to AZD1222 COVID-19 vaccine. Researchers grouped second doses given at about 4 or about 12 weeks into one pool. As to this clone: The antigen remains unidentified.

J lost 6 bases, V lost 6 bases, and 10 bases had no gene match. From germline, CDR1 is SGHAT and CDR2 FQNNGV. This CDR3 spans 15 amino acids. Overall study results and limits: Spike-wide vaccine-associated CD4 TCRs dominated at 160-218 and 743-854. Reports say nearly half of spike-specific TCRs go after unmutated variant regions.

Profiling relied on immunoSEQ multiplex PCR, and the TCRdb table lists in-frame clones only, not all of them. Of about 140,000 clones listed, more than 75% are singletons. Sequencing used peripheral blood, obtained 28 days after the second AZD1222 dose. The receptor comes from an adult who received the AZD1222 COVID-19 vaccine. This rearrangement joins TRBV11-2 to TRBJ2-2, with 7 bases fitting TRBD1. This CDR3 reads CASRKNRGRPGELFF. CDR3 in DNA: TGTGCCAGCAGGAAAAACAGGGGACGGCCCGGGGAGCTGTTTTTT.